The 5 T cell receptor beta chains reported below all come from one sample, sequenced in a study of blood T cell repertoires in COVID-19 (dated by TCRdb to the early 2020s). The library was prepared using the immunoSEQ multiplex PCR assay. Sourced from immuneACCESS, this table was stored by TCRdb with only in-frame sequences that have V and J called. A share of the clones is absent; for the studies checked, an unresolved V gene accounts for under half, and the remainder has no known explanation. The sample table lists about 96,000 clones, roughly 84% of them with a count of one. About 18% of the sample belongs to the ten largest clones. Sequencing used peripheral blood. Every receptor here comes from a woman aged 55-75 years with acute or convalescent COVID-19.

The CDR3, as DNA: TGTGCCAGCAATATTATAGAGAATTCACCCCTCCACTTT. Protein product: CASNIIENSPLHF. The chain uses TRBV5-6 and TRBJ1-6; D remains ambiguous. Germline values: CDR1 SGHDT, CDR2 YYEEEE. CDR3 length: 13 amino acids. Between the trimmed V and J ends, which lost 6 bases and 7 bases, there was a span of 11 bases.

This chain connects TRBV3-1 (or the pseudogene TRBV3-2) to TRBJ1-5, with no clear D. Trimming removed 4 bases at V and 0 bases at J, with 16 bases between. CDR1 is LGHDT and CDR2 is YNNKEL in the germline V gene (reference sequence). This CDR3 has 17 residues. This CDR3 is CASSLSGEEGSNQPQHF. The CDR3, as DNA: TGTGCCAGCAGCCTAAGTGGTGAAGAGGGTAGCAATCAGCCCCAGCATTTT.

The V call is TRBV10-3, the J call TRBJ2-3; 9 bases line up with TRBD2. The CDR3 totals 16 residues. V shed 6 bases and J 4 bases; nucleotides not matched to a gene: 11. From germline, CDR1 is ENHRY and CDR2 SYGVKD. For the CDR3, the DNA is TGTGCCATCAGCGAGCGGGGGGCCGAGCATCCAGATACGCAGTATTTT. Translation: CAISERGAEHPDTQYF.

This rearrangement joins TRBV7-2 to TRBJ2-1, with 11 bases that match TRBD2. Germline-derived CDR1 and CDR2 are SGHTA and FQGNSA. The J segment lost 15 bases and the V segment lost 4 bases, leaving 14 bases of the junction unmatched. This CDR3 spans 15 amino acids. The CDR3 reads CASSSVPVAGGQGFF. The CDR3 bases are TGTGCCAGCAGCTCTGTCCCCGTAGCGGGGGGGCAGGGGTTCTTC.

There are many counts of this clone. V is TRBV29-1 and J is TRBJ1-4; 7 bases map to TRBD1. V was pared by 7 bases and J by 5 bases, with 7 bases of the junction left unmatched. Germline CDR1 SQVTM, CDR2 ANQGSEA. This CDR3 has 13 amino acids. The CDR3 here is CSAYRGPNEKLFF. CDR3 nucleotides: TGCAGCGCTTACAGGGGACCGAATGAAAAACTGTTTTTT. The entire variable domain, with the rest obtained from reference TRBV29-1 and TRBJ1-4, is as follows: SAVISQKPSRDICQRGTSLTIQCQVDSQVTMMFWYRQQPGQSLTLIATANQGSEATYESGFVIDKFPISRPNLTFSTLTVSNMSPEDSSIYLCSAYRGPNEKLFFGSGTQLSVL.